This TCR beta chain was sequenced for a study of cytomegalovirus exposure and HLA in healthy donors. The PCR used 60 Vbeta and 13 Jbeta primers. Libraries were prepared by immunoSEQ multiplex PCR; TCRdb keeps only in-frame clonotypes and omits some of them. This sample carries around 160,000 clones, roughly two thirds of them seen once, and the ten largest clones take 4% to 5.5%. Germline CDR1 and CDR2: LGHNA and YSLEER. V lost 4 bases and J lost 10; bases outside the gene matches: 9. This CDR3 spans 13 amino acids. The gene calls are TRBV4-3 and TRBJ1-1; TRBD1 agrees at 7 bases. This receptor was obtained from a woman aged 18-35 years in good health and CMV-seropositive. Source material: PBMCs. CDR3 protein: CASSLRQGGGAFF. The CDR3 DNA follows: TGCGCCAGCAGCCTGAGACAGGGCGGTGGAGCTTTCTTT.